The rows below give T cell receptor beta chains drawn from one sample of a study of regulatory T cells in long-lasting Graves disease. TCRdb ran MiXCR on the multiplex PCR reads and lists one entry per CDR3 protein. The sample has about 530,000 distinct CDR3 sequences; approximately 16% are singletons. These same data were also listed under a study on T cells in Graves' hyperthyroidism and ophthalmopathy.

Material: peripheral blood mononuclear cells (PBMCs), obtained at new diagnosis, from a patient treated with antithyroid drugs. Receptors originate from a woman aged 35-65 years with Graves disease. CDR3s include the opening cysteine and the closing phenylalanine or tryptophan. Fields, in order: CDR3 length, D gene, J gene, V gene, clone size, CDR3 protein, CDR3 DNA. D genes are given only for firm matches. Clone sizes are given selectively: once, few, many, or a class where the clone is expanded.

12	-	TRBJ2-5	TRBV4-1	-	CASSTLWGTQYF	TGCGCCAGCAGCACCTTATGGGGGACCCAGTACTTC
15	TRBD1	TRBJ2-2	TRBV7-9	-	CASSPGGQGTGELFF	TGTGCCAGCAGCCCAGGGGGACAGGGGACCGGGGAGCTGTTTTTT
16	-	TRBJ1-5	TRBV27	-	CASSYAGGGPNQPQHF	TGTGCCAGCAGTTACGCGGGAGGAGGGCCAAATCAGCCCCAGCATTTT
16	-	TRBJ2-1	TRBV5-1	many	CASSLRAGGSYNEQFF	TGCGCCAGCAGCTTGAGGGCAGGGGGGTCCTACAATGAGCAGTTCTTC
17	-	TRBJ2-5	TRBV4-1	few	CASSPAEGQVGGETQYF	TGCGCCAGCAGCCCAGCCGAAGGACAGGTCGGGGGAGAGACCCAGTACTTC
14	-	TRBJ2-5	TRBV18	many	CASSTQGYQETQYF	TGTGCCAGCTCAACGCAGGGGTACCAAGAGACCCAGTACTTC
16	TRBD1	TRBJ1-1	TRBV18	few	CASSPFDRGLGTEAFF	TGTGCCAGCTCACCCTTTGACAGGGGGCTGGGCACTGAAGCTTTCTTT
16	-	TRBJ1-2	TRBV2	few	CASSFLNRAGNYGYTF	TGTGCCAGCAGTTTCCTGAACAGGGCCGGTAACTATGGCTACACCTTC
11	-	TRBJ1-2	TRBV19	few	CASSMLGGYTF	TGTGCCAGTAGTATGCTGGGTGGCTACACCTTC
12	TRBD1	TRBJ1-1	TRBV12-3/TRBV12-4	few	CASEQGGTEAFF	TGTGCCAGCGAACAGGGGGGGACTGAAGCTTTCTTT
15	-	TRBJ2-5	TRBV7-3	-	CASSLTSSGGETQYF	TGTGCCAGCAGCTTAACGTCGTCCGGGGGAGAGACCCAGTACTTC
17	-	TRBJ2-5	TRBV10-3	-	CAISEGPRLAAEETQYF	TGTGCCATCAGTGAGGGGCCCCGTCTGGCAGCAGAAGAGACCCAGTACTTC
12	TRBD1	TRBJ1-1	TRBV2	-	CARTGENTEAFF	TGTGCCAGAACAGGGGAGAACACTGAAGCTTTCTTT
15	-	TRBJ1-5	TRBV2	many	CASGRGVGVNQPQHF	TGTGCCAGCGGTAGGGGGGTTGGTGTCAATCAGCCCCAGCATTTT
15	TRBD1	TRBJ2-7	TRBV5-5	few	CASSSLTGELGEQYF	TGTGCCAGCAGCTCGCTGACAGGGGAATTAGGCGAGCAGTACTTC